A selection of T cell receptor beta chains follows, all from one sample in a study of blood T cell repertoires in COVID-19. The repertoire was sequenced with immunoSEQ multiplex PCR; TCRdb's copy has only in-frame clones and lacks some. The table has about 120,000 clones, around three quarters seen once. Sequenced input: peripheral blood. The receptors here all came from an elderly woman with acute or convalescent COVID-19. Each CDR3 is given with its conserved first and last residue. The D gene is left open where the match is weak.

v_gene,j_gene,d_gene,CDR3nt,CDR3aa
TRBV29-1,TRBJ1-5,TRBD1,TGCAGCGTTACCGGGACAGGGTTAAATCAGCCCCAGCATTTT,CSVTGTGLNQPQHF
TRBV11-1,TRBJ2-1,TRBD2,TGTGCCAGCAGCTCCGACCGTCTAGCGGGGGTATCCTTCTTC,CASSSDRLAGVSFF
TRBV19,TRBJ1-1,.,TGTGCCAGTAGTCAGGGAAGAGACACTGAAGCTTTCTTT,CASSQGRDTEAFF
TRBV28,TRBJ1-1,TRBD1,TGTGCCAGCAGTCCAAGGACAGGAAGGAACACTGAAGCTTTCTTT,CASSPRTGRNTEAFF
TRBV6-2/TRBV6-3,TRBJ2-7,TRBD2,TGTGCCAGCAGCTCCCAGACTAGCGTGTTCTACGAGCAGTACTTC,CASSSQTSVFYEQYF
TRBV4-2,TRBJ2-7,TRBD1,TGTGCCAGCAGCTCGCACTGGGGACAGGGGATGGGCGAGCAGTACTTC,CASSSHWGQGMGEQYF
TRBV2,TRBJ1-1,.,TGTGCCAGCATTAGACACGACAGATTCACTGAAGCTTTCTTT,CASIRHDRFTEAFF
TRBV27,TRBJ1-6,TRBD1,TGTGCCAGCAGTTTGACAGGGTTTAGTTCACCCCTCCACTTT,CASSLTGFSSPLHF
TRBV5-1,TRBJ2-3,.,TGCGCCAGCAGCTTGTTAGCGGCCTCGAGCACAGATACGCAGTATTTT,CASSLLAASSTDTQYF
TRBV11-2,TRBJ1-2,.,TGTGCCAGCAGCTTTGACGGAGCCTATGGCTACACCTTC,CASSFDGAYGYTF